This entry features one TCR beta chain sequence. This clonotype was seen more than once but under ten times. It lacks a known antigen. Qualities for individual bases were not recorded, and no much larger clone is one base off. The data originate from a study of post-analysis software for immune sequencing data (dated by TCRdb to about 2015). For the study in its entirety: Disease courses on record covered relapsing-remitting, secondary progressive and progressive-relapsing multiple sclerosis, though some patients had no subtype annotation. The patient repertoires were set against ten to eleven previously published healthy control repertoires from donors whose ages ranged from roughly 6 to 27 years. A subset of samples was prepared in parallel using single-end sample barcoding, then pooled and co-amplified after Illumina adapter ligation.

The method was PCR. The reads were generated on an Illumina HiSeq 2500. To reduce PCR and sequencing biases, unique molecular identifiers were incorporated into the TCR beta cDNA libraries. Every 1 to 10 million input T cells yielded approximately 500,000 cDNA molecules, meaning each molecule approximated one T cell. The patient libraries were prepared and sequenced using the same protocol as the earlier healthy control dataset. Within a given batch, samples were prepared together, multiplexed and sequenced on the same HiSeq lane. Per the original workflow: Raw barcoded reads were processed with MIGEC, and single-read molecular identifier groups were discarded before consensus assembly and CDR3 extraction. Clonotype tables were post-analysed with VDJtools, normalizing diversity by down-sampling all datasets to the smallest sample size. To correct batch-related cross-sample contamination, repertoire overlap clustering matched CDR3 amino acid sequences but not nucleotide sequences. TCRdb redid the processing of the public reads, applying fastp at Q25 and MiXCR, and retained in-frame beta chains. Each CDR3 protein gets just one entry, which takes the most common genes and DNA from the rows behind it. What appears here as the V and J calls and clone size reflects TCRdb's work, not the paper's. Counted in this sample were about 430,000 distinct CDR3 sequences; roughly 38% of them appeared once. 7.6% of the sample is held by the ten biggest clonotypes.

To demonstrate the VDJtools post-analysis software, the study profiled TCR beta repertoires from the peripheral blood of under 15 young patients with multiple sclerosis. The patients with multiple sclerosis were children and adolescents between roughly 6 and 17 years of age. V is clipped by 7 bases and J by 3 bases, and the sequence between their germline boundaries is 17 bases long. Including the terminal cysteine and phenylalanine, the CDR3 comprises 14 residues. Just the 42-base CDR3 DNA is kept, in frame starting at base 1. Per the germline V gene, SGDLS is the CDR1 and YYNGEE is the CDR2. What the research found in general, with its limitations: Direct clustering with F measure showed strong co-clustering of samples prepared in the same batch, prompting a batch-effect correction. Significantly lower normalized Chao1 diversity was found in multiple sclerosis patients than in controls, suggesting substantial peripheral T-cell clonal expansion. Patients showed significantly higher frequencies than controls for 4 or 5 TRBV segments, among them TRBV5-6, TRBV5-1 and TRBV20-1. The control group was slightly older than the multiple sclerosis patient group.

The chain is made from TRBV9 and TRBJ2-7; no D segment can be confidently identified. Sequencing was carried out using blood. The clonotype originates from a girl aged 2-10 years with multiple sclerosis. The DNA is as follows: TGTGCCAGCCAACGGCCCAGCCTACACTACGAGCAGTACTTC. This gives the protein CASQRPSLHYEQYF.